This entry lists 12 T cell receptor beta chains sequenced from one sample in a study of CD8 T cells in Susac syndrome. Roughly 0.45 to 1 ug RNA was reverse transcribed with random hexamers. MiXCR, applied by TCRdb to the immunoSEQ multiplex PCR reads, yields one record per CDR3 protein. Among some 48,000 distinct CDR3 sequences, about 91% were seen once, and the ten largest hold 0.41%. Specimen: CD8+ T cells from PBMCs. All receptors come from a human donor in good health.

The chain employs TRBV5-1 and TRBJ1-1; D is perhaps TRBD1 (6 bases). V was clipped by 1 base and J by 0 bases, with 7 bases between them. The germline CDR1 and CDR2 sequences are SGHRS and YFSETQ. The CDR3 runs to 14 residues. Here the CDR3 reads CASSLTGLNTEAFF. CDR3 in DNA: TGCGCCAGCAGCTTGACAGGGCTGAACACTGAAGCTTTCTTT. Full variable domain (outside the CDR3, taken from reference TRBV5-1 and TRBJ1-1): KAGVTQTPRYLIKTRGQQVTLSCSPISGHRSVSWYQQTPGQGLQFLFEYFSETQRNKGNFPGRFSGRQFSNSRSEMNVSTLELGDSALYLCASSLTGLNTEAFFGQGTRLTVV.

The rearrangement uses TRBV7-9 and TRBJ2-1; 10 bases are shared with TRBD2. Germline assignment: CDR1 SEHNR and CDR2 FQNEAQ (reference sequence). The CDR3 totals 14 residues. J was trimmed by 9 bases and V by 5 bases; bases with no gene match: 7. Here the CDR3 DNA reads TGTGCCAGCAGCGAGAGCGGGAGGGCGATTGAGCAGTTCTTC. It encodes CASSESGRAIEQFF.

The CDR3 DNA is TGCGCCAGCAGCCCCGGGATTCAGGGTGGATTTCAAGAGACCCAGTACTTC. Translation gives CASSPGIQGGFQETQYF. This chain links TRBV4-1 with TRBJ2-5; D is possibly TRBD1 or TRBD2 (5 bases each). V shed 4 bases and J shed 2 bases, with 20 bases lying between them. This CDR3 comprises 17 residues. CDR1 is MGHRA, CDR2 YSYEKL, per germline.

This clonotype has only one observation. Sequence at one end of the junction differs from germline and may be a read error. V gene TRBV7-7 combines with J gene TRBJ2-2, with 7 bases fitting TRBD1. Germline CDR1 reads SSHAT; CDR2 reads FNYEAQ (reference sequence). The CDR3 loop spans 15 amino acids. In DNA, the CDR3 is TGTGCTAGCAGCGCCGGGACAGCGAACACCGGGGAGCTGTTTTTT. The encoded protein is CASSAGTANTGELFF.

The chain has TRBV5-1 and TRBJ1-2; 8 positions match TRBD1. This CDR3 contains 15 residues. Trimming took 2 bases from V and 3 from J; bases not matched to a gene: 6. Germline CDR1 and CDR2: SGHRS and YFSETQ. DNA for the CDR3: TGCGCCAGCAGCTTAGACAGGGGAGGCGACTATGGCTACACCTTC. Protein sequence: CASSLDRGGDYGYTF.

The CDR3 DNA reads TGTGCCAGCAGTTCTCCAGGCTTTAGCAATCAGCCCCAGCATTTT. This translates into CASSSPGFSNQPQHF. The chain joins TRBV6-2 or TRBV6-3 to TRBJ1-5; D call uncertain. The CDR3 extends over 15 amino acids. V was shortened by 4 bases and J by 0 bases, with 10 bases between the two germline ends. Looked up from germline, CDR1 is MNHEY and CDR2 is SVGEGT.

The chain is built from TRBV7-2 and TRBJ2-3; 11 bases line up with TRBD2. J gave up 4 bases and V 5 bases, and 5 bases lay outside the gene matches. CDR1 and CDR2 (germline): SGHTA, FQGNSA. The CDR3 totals 15 residues. For the CDR3, the DNA is TGTGCCAGCAGCGAAACTAGCGGGAGTGCAGATACGCAGTATTTT. Its translation is CASSETSGSADTQYF.

Here the CDR3 DNA reads TGTGCCAGCAGCTTAGTAGGGGTGTCCTACAATGAGCAGTTCTTC. Translation: CASSLVGVSYNEQFF. The chain combines TRBV7-2 with TRBJ2-1; possibly TRBD1 for D (5 bases). The CDR3 runs to 15 residues. Germline lookup yields CDR1 SGHTA and CDR2 FQGNSA. V lost 1 base to trimming and J lost 1 base, with 8 bases between them. The full variable domain, its missing parts supplied by reference TRBV7-2 and TRBJ2-1, is GAGVSQSPSNKVTEKGKDVELRCDPISGHTALYWYRQSLGQGLEFLIYFQGNSAPDKSGLPSDRFSAERTGGSVSTLTIQRTQQEDSAVYLCASSLVGVSYNEQFFGPGTRLTVL.

The chain recombines TRBV7-2 with TRBJ2-1; D gene ambiguous. This CDR3 has 12 residues. Germline V gene data show CDR1 as SGHTA and CDR2 as FQGNSA. Trimming took off 1 base at V and 10 bases at J, with 8 bases between the two ends. CDR3 nucleotides: TGTGCCAGCAGCTTAGGTTTCGCAGAGCAGTTCTTC. Protein product: CASSLGFAEQFF.

The V and J genes are TRBV5-1 and TRBJ2-2; 14 nucleotides agree with TRBD2. CDR1 is SGHRS, CDR2 YFSETQ, per germline. V lost 4 bases, J lost 6 bases, and 11 bases stayed unmatched. This CDR3 spans 18 amino acids. The CDR3 DNA reads TGCGCCAGCAGCCCCCCCCTGGGGACTAGCGGGAGTTCCGGGGAGCTGTTTTTT. It is translated as CASSPPLGTSGSSGELFF.

This chain links TRBV13 with TRBJ2-7, with D uncertain. With 1 base removed from V and 2 bases from J, the gap between germline ends came to 6 bases. CDR1 PRHDT and CDR2 FYEKMQ come from the germline V gene (reference sequence). The CDR3 spans 13 residues. The CDR3 DNA reads as TGTGCCAGCAGCTTAGTAGATACCTACGAGCAGTACTTC. As protein: CASSLVDTYEQYF.

J is TRBJ2-7 and V is TRBV4-2; 10 positions agree with TRBD1. The CDR3 extends over 17 amino acids. J was trimmed by 3 bases and V by 1 base; bases with no gene match: 9. CDR1 LGHNA and CDR2 YNFKEQ come from the germline V gene. In nucleotides, the CDR3 is TGTGCCAGCAGCCAAGGTGTACCCGGGACAGGGGACTACGAGCAGTACTTC. As protein: CASSQGVPGTGDYEQYF.